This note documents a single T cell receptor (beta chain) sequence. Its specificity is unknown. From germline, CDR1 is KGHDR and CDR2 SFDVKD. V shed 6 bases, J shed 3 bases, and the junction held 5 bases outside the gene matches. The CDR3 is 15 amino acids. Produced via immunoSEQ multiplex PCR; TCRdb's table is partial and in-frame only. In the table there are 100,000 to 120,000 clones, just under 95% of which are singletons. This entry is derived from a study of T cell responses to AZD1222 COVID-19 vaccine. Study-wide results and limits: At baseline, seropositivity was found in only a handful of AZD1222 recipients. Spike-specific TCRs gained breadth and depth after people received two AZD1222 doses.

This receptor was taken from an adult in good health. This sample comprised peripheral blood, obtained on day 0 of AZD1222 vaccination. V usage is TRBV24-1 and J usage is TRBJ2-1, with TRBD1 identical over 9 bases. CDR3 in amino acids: CATSFGTGFYNEQFF. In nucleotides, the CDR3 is TGTGCCACCAGTTTCGGGACAGGGTTCTACAATGAGCAGTTCTTC.